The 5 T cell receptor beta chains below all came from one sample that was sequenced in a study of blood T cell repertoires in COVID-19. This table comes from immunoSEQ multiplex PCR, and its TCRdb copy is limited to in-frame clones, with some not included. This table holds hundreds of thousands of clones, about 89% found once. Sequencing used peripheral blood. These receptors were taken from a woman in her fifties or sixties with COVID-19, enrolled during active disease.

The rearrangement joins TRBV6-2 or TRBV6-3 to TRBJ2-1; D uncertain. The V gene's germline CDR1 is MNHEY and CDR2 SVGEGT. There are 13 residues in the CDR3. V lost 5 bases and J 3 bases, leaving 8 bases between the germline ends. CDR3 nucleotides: TGTGCCAGCAGTAAAATAGTCTACAATGAGCAGTTCTTC. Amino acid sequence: CASSKIVYNEQFF.

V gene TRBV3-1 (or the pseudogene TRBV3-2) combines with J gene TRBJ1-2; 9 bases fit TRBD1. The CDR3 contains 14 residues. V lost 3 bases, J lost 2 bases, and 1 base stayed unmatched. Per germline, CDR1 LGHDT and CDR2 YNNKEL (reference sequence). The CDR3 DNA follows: TGTGCCAGCAGCCAGGGACAGGGAAACTATGGCTACACCTTC. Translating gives CASSQGQGNYGYTF.

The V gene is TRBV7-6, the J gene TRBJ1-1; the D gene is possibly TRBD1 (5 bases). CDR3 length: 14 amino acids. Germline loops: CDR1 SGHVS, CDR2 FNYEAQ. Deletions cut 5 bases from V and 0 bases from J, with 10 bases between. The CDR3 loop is CASSKGLLNTEAFF. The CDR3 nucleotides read TGTGCCAGCAGCAAGGGACTTTTGAACACTGAAGCTTTCTTT.

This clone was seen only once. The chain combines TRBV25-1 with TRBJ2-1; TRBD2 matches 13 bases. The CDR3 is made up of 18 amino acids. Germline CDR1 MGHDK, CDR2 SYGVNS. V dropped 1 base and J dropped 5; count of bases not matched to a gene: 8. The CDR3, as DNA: TGTGCCAGCAGTGAATCTATACTAGCGGGAGGGCCTGACAATGAGCAGTTCTTC. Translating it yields CASSESILAGGPDNEQFF. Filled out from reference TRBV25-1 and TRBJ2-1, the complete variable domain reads EADIYQTPRYLVIGTGKKITLECSQTMGHDKMYWYQQDPGMELHLIHYSYGVNSTEKGDLSSESTVSRIRTEHFPLTLESARPSHTSQYLCASSESILAGGPDNEQFFGPGTRLTVL.

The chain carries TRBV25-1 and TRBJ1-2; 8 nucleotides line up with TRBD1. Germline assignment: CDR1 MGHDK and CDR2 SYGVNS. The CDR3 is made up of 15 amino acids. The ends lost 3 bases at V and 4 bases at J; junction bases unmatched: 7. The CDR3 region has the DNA TGTGCCAGCAGTGATCCAGGGGGCAGTGGCTATGGCTACACCTTC. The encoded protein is CASSDPGGSGYGYTF.